Here is one T cell receptor beta chain with its context. Antigen unknown. These data originate in a study of cytomegalovirus exposure and HLA in healthy donors. Findings and caveats of the study: Across donors, presence/absence analyses took sequencing depth to be roughly uniform. An ancestry cluster, one associated with Asian ancestry, reportedly showed fewer N-insertions than the roughly 670-donor mean in a later analysis. Later on, a genetic analysis was performed. It linked a missense variant in DCLRE1C with V- and J-gene trimming of TCR beta.

The primer mix had 60 Vbeta and 13 Jbeta primers. Data came from immunoSEQ multiplex PCR; TCRdb stores just in-frame clones and leaves some out. Among roughly 23,000 clones listed, over 75% were seen once. The CDR3 is 13 amino acids. Per the germline V gene, CDR1 is SGHTA and CDR2 is FQGTGA. The V end lost 5 bases, the J end lost 2 bases, and 9 bases lay between the germline ends. The TCR originated in a man aged 60 to 69 in good health and CMV-seronegative. V usage is TRBV7-3 and J usage is TRBJ2-5; D gene unclear. The sequencing input was PBMCs. CDR3 nucleotides: TGTGCCAGCAGCCTCGTTCAGCAAGAGACCCAGTACTTC. This gives the protein CASSLVQQETQYF.